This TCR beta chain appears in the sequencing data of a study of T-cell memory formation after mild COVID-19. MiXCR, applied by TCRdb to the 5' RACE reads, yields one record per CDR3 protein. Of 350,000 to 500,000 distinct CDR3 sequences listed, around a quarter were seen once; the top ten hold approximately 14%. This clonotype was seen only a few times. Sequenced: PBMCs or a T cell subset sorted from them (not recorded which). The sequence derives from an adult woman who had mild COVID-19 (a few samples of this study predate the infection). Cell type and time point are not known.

The CDR3 loop reads CASSPPNEAQNIQYF. The CDR3 nucleotides read TGTGCCAGCTCACCACCCAACGAAGCTCAAAACATTCAGTACTTC. The chain links TRBV18 to TRBJ2-4; unclear D gene. Trimming removed 0 bases from V and 5 bases from J, with 11 bases in between. The CDR3 totals 15 residues. Germline lookup yields CDR1 KGHSH and CDR2 LQKENI.